This T cell receptor (beta chain) comes out of a study of early T cells in non-severe SARS-CoV-2 infection. In the study overall: Bulk RNA from unsorted whole blood was sequenced; chains were unpaired.

To note about this clonotype: Its target is unknown.

Individual cDNA molecules each received unique molecular identifiers attached to them. MiXCR, run by TCRdb on the 5' RACE reads, gives a single entry per CDR3 protein. The data hold about 77,000 distinct CDR3 sequences, with 16% observed a single time. Study observations and caveats: Anti-spike CD8 responses were favored in VDJdb matching, and private and CD4 specificities were missed.

Trimming took 2 bases from V and 6 from J, leaving 14 bases between them. This CDR3 has 14 amino acids. This sequence was found in an adult who was a healthcare worker with PCR-confirmed SARS-CoV-2 infection or an uninfected control (not recorded which). This chain connects TRBV12-3 or TRBV12-4 to TRBJ2-7; the D gene is possibly TRBD1 (6 bases). The specimen was whole blood. The CDR3 DNA sequence: TGTGCCAGCAGTTTAACCAGGGGTGGAGGCGAGCAGTACTTC. Translation gives CASSLTRGGGEQYF.